This T cell receptor (beta chain) appears in the sequencing data of a study of beta chain features in type 1 diabetes. Overall study findings and caveats: Highly expressing activated T cells could be over-counted with a cDNA template. PCR might favor shorter templates, but any such skew would affect patients and controls equally. Shortening that was moderate but significant affected the TCRB CDR3s of Type 1 diabetes patients in all four CD4+ subsets.

Looked up from germline, CDR1 is SGHRS and CDR2 is YFSETQ. J gave up 5 bases and V 2 bases, and 3 bases lay outside the gene matches. CDR3 size: 15 residues. It was via CD45RO/CCR7/CD25/CD127/CD95/CD27 that CD4+ naive, central memory, regulatory and stem cell-like memory cells were sorted. Details on this clone: The antigen is unknown.

Reverse transcription of all isolated RNA meant that expressed TCRB transcripts were sequenced. Measured with immunoSEQ multiplex PCR; TCRdb has only the in-frame clones, and not every one. Found here are 200,000 to 300,000 clones, roughly 20% of them singletons; the top ten hold around 0.028%. Sequencing input: naive CD4+ T cells from blood. This receptor was identified in a woman in her forties with type 1 diabetes. The chain links TRBV5-1 to TRBJ1-4, with 10 bases fitting TRBD1. CDR3 sequence: CASSFADRGNEKLFF. CDR3 nucleotide sequence: TGCGCCAGCAGCTTCGCGGACAGGGGGAATGAAAAACTGTTTTTT. The complete variable domain, with remaining parts taken from reference TRBV5-1 and TRBJ1-4, reads KAGVTQTPRYLIKTRGQQVTLSCSPISGHRSVSWYQQTPGQGLQFLFEYFSETQRNKGNFPGRFSGRQFSNSRSEMNVSTLELGDSALYLCASSFADRGNEKLFFGSGTQLSVL.